Given below is one T cell receptor (beta chain) in context. Its antigen remains unknown. A J-beta primer mix and a sample-barcoded 5' primer were used in a second PCR of roughly 7 to 12 cycles. Via MiXCR, TCRdb re-called the 5' RACE reads, giving one row per CDR3 protein. The repertoire holds around 1.5 million distinct CDR3 sequences, with around 59% as singletons. The V gene lost 4 bases and the J gene lost 2 bases, with 6 bases spanning the gap. Germline V gives CDR1 SGHAT, CDR2 FQNNGV. CDR3 length: 13 amino acids. The data were taken from a study of blood T cells in healthy people across ages. Across the study: Every two T cells gave about one barcoded beta molecule via template switching. Findings of the study overall: A strong correlation between TCR beta diversity and naive T cell percentage was seen. Roughly linearly, TCR beta diversity per million T cells fell as age increased.

V and J are TRBV11-2 and TRBJ2-1; D is unclear. The sample was blood. The TCR sequence derives from a man younger than 30 in good health. CDR3 bases: TGTGCCAGCAGCTCTAACCCCTACAATGAGCAGTTCTTC. It specifies CASSSNPYNEQFF.